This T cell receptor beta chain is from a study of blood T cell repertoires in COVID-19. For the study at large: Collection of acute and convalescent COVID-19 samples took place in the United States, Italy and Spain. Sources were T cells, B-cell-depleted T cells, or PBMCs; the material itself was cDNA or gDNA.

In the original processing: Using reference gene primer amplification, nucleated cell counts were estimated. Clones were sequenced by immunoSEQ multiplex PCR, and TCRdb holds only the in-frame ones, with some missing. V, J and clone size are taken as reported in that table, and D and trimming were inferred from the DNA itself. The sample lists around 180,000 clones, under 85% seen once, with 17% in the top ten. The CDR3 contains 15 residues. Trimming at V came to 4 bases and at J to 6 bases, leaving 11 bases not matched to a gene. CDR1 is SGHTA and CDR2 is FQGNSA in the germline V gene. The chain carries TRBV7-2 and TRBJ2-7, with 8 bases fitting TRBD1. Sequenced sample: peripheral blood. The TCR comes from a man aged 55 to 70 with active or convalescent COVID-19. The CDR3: CASSSLWQGAVEQYF. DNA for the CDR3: TGTGCCAGCAGCTCTCTTTGGCAGGGGGCGGTCGAGCAGTACTTC.